This T cell receptor (beta chain) was identified during a study of T-cell reconstitution after alpha-beta-depleted transplantation in children. Study-level results: Counts and diversity of T cells one year after transplant came mostly from newly produced T cells. Surviving recipient T cells and intrathymic progenitors accounted for some patients' high TCRbeta diversity at day 60. Roughly two months post-transplant, alpha-beta T cells reportedly originated from several hundred graft clones that had expanded.

The TCRbeta library was prepared with unique molecular identifiers. TCRdb recomputed calls from the PCR reads with MiXCR, one row per CDR3 protein. The data show approximately 97,000 distinct CDR3 sequences, roughly 7.6% seen once. CDR3 length: 15 amino acids. CDR1 and CDR2 (germline): SSHAT, FNYEAQ (reference sequence). Deletions cut 3 bases from V and 0 bases from J, with 12 bases between. Details on this clonotype: Its antigen remains unidentified.

The sequence derives from a boy aged 2 to 10 with acute lymphoblastic leukemia, due to receive a stem cell transplant. The V and J genes are TRBV7-7 and TRBJ2-7; D remains unclear. The sample consisted of PBMCs, taken before TCRalphabeta/CD19-depleted stem cell transplant. The CDR3 DNA reads as TGTGCCAGCAGCTTTTCGAGGCTCAGCTCCTACGAGCAGTACTTC. Protein: CASSFSRLSSYEQYF. Drawing the rest from reference TRBV7-7 and TRBJ2-7, the complete variable domain is GAGVSQSPRYKVTKRGQDVTLRCDPISSHATLYWYQQALGQGPEFLTYFNYEAQPDKSGLPSDRFSAERPEGSISTLTIQRTEQRDSAMYRCASSFSRLSSYEQYFGPGTRLTVT.